The 27 T cell receptor beta chains given below trace back to one sample, sequenced in a study of CD8 T cells in Susac syndrome. The RNA, roughly 0.5 to 1 ug, was put through reverse transcription using random hexamers. Via MiXCR, TCRdb re-called the immunoSEQ multiplex PCR reads, giving one row per CDR3 protein. Of fewer than 350,000 distinct CDR3 sequences listed, just over 90% were seen once; the top ten hold approximately 0.065%. The sample was CD4+ T cells from PBMCs. Receptor source: a human donor with multiple sclerosis.

The rearrangement links TRBV7-2 to TRBJ2-1; a weak D match, TRBD2 (6 bases). The V end was cut by 7 bases, the J end by 2 bases, with 12 bases between. This CDR3 is built from 14 residues. Germline V gene sequence: CDR1 SGHTA, CDR2 FQGNSA. The chain's CDR3 is CASKVAGPYNEQFF. CDR3 coding DNA: TGTGCCAGCAAAGTCGCGGGGCCCTACAATGAGCAGTTCTTC. Variable domain in full (rest from reference TRBV7-2 and TRBJ2-1): GAGVSQSPSNKVTEKGKDVELRCDPISGHTALYWYRQSLGQGLEFLIYFQGNSAPDKSGLPSDRFSAERTGGSVSTLTIQRTQQEDSAVYLCASKVAGPYNEQFFGPGTRLTVL.

This clonotype was detected a few times. V is TRBV7-2 and J is TRBJ2-5; the D gene could be TRBD1 or TRBD2 (5 bases each). This CDR3 contains 14 residues. V lost 3 bases and J lost 2, with 10 bases in between. From germline, CDR1 is SGHTA and CDR2 FQGNSA. The chain's CDR3 is CASSLPGRQETQYF. CDR3 DNA sequence: TGTGCCAGCAGCTTGCCGGGGCGGCAAGAGACCCAGTACTTC.

This clonotype has a single count. The rearrangement uses TRBV7-2 and TRBJ1-5; 7 positions match TRBD1. This CDR3 region has 20 residues. Germline V lookup: CDR1 SGHTA, CDR2 FQGNSA. The junction had 14 bases not matched to a gene; V was cut back by 0 bases and J by 0 bases. CDR3 region: CASSLADRFTTLSSNQPQHF. The CDR3 nucleotides read TGTGCCAGCAGCTTAGCGGACAGGTTCACCACACTTTCTAGCAATCAGCCCCAGCATTTT.

The J gene is TRBJ2-7, the V gene TRBV5-6; TRBD1 aligns across 7 bases. Germline CDR1 SGHDT, CDR2 YYEEEE. The V and J ends lost 2 bases and 0 bases, in that order; junction bases with no gene match: 5. The CDR3 has 15 residues. CDR3 loop: CASSLPGQNSYEQYF. The CDR3 DNA follows: TGTGCCAGCAGCTTACCGGGACAGAACTCCTACGAGCAGTACTTC.

The CDR3 nucleotides are TGTGCCAGCAGCAGCCGGACAGCCGTGAACACTGAAGCTTTCTTT. It translates to CASSSRTAVNTEAFF. V gene TRBV7-9 combines with J gene TRBJ1-1; tentatively, D is TRBD1 (6 bases). There are 15 residues in the CDR3. Trimming removed 5 bases at V and 0 bases at J, with 13 bases between. Per the germline V gene, CDR1 is SEHNR and CDR2 is FQNEAQ (reference sequence).

The J gene is TRBJ1-2, the V gene TRBV13, with D possibly being TRBD1 (6 bases). The CDR3 is made up of 12 amino acids. V was cut by 5 bases and J by 9 bases, with 13 bases left in between. Germline V gives CDR1 PRHDT, CDR2 FYEKMQ (reference sequence). As DNA, the CDR3 is TGTGCCAGCAGCCTCACAGGGAGGCGCTACACCTTC. This gives the protein CASSLTGRRYTF.

The chain has TRBV20-1 and TRBJ1-2; the D gene is possibly TRBD1 (5 bases). V lost 3 bases, J lost 8 bases, and 13 bases lay in between. The CDR3 runs to 12 residues. The germline gives CDR1 DFQATT, CDR2 SNEGSKA (reference sequence). DNA for the CDR3: TGCAGTGCTAGTAAGGGTAGGGACGGCTACACCTTC. This gives the protein CSASKGRDGYTF.

V is TRBV4-2 and J is TRBJ1-2; D unclear. Trimming removed 6 bases at V and 5 bases at J, with 13 bases between. This CDR3 spans 13 amino acids. CDR1 LGHNA and CDR2 YNFKEQ come from the germline V gene. CDR3 loop: CASRTTALYGYTF. CDR3 nucleotides: TGTGCCAGCAGAACTACAGCGTTATATGGCTACACCTTC.

The V and J genes are TRBV19 and TRBJ2-7; tentative D call: TRBD1 (6 bases). The V end lost 5 bases, the J end lost 6 bases, and 17 bases lay between the germline ends. Germline CDR1 and CDR2: LNHDA and SQIVND (reference sequence). The length of the CDR3 is 14 residues. This CDR3 is CASSVSGANGEQYF. CDR3 nucleotides: TGTGCCAGTAGTGTGTCAGGGGCTAATGGCGAGCAGTACTTC.

The chain recombines TRBV7-2 with TRBJ2-3, with 8 bases identical to TRBD1. The V gene's germline CDR1 is SGHTA and CDR2 FQGNSA. The J segment lost 2 bases and the V segment lost 3 bases, leaving 4 bases of the junction unmatched. The CDR3 totals 15 residues. The CDR3 loop is CASSFGTGSTDTQYF. The CDR3 coding sequence is TGTGCCAGCAGCTTCGGGACAGGCTCCACAGATACGCAGTATTTT.

This chain connects TRBV7-9 to TRBJ1-2, with D possibly TRBD1 on 6 matching bases. This CDR3 comprises 13 residues. V was trimmed by 5 bases and J by 6 bases, leaving 13 bases between them. The V gene's germline CDR1 is SEHNR and CDR2 FQNEAQ (reference sequence). The CDR3 sequence is CASSIIQGDGYTF. The CDR3 DNA reads TGTGCCAGCAGCATAATACAGGGTGATGGCTACACCTTC.

In its sample, this clonotype was seen once. CDR3 in DNA: TGTGCCAGCAGTTTTTGGGGGAGATATGGCTACACCTTC. Translating it yields CASSFWGRYGYTF. The V and J genes are TRBV12-3 or TRBV12-4 and TRBJ1-2; tentatively, D is TRBD1 (5 bases). Trimming removed 3 bases from V and 5 bases from J, with 10 bases in between. The CDR3 runs 13 residues.

The rearrangement uses TRBV6-2 or TRBV6-3 and TRBJ2-2; TRBD1 aligns across 10 bases. After removal of 7 bases from V and 5 bases from J, the junction contained 7 bases not matched to a gene. CDR1 is MNHEY and CDR2 is SVGEGT in the germline V gene. There are 15 residues in the CDR3. DNA for the CDR3: TGTGCCAGCAAAATGGGACAGGGGAGGACCGGGGAGCTGTTTTTT. This encodes CASKMGQGRTGELFF.

The chain has TRBV27 and TRBJ1-1; D possibly corresponds to TRBD1 (5 bases). The CDR3 spans 17 residues. The V end was cut by 8 bases, the J end by 3 bases, with 25 bases between. The germline CDR1 and CDR2 sequences are MNHEY and SMNVEV (reference sequence). The CDR3 loop is CASRQSRHGWGDTEAFF. The CDR3 DNA reads TGTGCCAGCCGGCAGTCAAGACACGGCTGGGGGGACACTGAAGCTTTCTTT.

This clonotype has just one count. The gene calls are TRBV15 and TRBJ1-5; D unclear. Germline V gives CDR1 LNHNV, CDR2 YYDKDF (reference sequence). The CDR3 loop spans 15 amino acids. V lost 1 base to trimming and J lost 0 bases, with 7 bases between them. CDR3 protein: CATSRAGYSNQPQHF. The CDR3 bases are TGTGCCACCAGCAGAGCGGGATATAGCAATCAGCCCCAGCATTTT. The variable domain in full, with the rest retrieved from reference TRBV15 and TRBJ1-5, is DAMVIQNPRYQVTQFGKPVTLSCSQTLNHNVMYWYQQKSSQAPKLLFHYYDKDFNNEADTPDNFQSRRPNTSFCFLDIRSPGLGDTAMYLCATSRAGYSNQPQHFGDGTRLSIL.

As concerns this clonotype: Compared with germline, one end of the junction differs, possibly owing to a read error. The V call is TRBV29-1, the J call TRBJ1-2; no definite D call. Germline V CDR1 and CDR2: SQVTM, ANQGSEA. The CDR3 runs 9 residues. DNA for the CDR3: TGCAGCGTTGAAGAGGACGCCGGCTTC. Translation: CSVEEDAGF.

The chain uses TRBV5-1 and TRBJ1-3, with D tentatively TRBD1 (5 bases). Trimming shortened V by 2 bases and J by 4 bases, and 10 bases separated the two germline ends. Germline-derived CDR1 and CDR2 are SGHRS and YFSETQ. The CDR3 has 14 amino acids. CDR3 sequence (DNA): TGCGCCAGCAGCTTATCGACAGTGGGAAACACCATATATTTT. Encoded protein: CASSLSTVGNTIYF.

V gene TRBV7-2 combines with J gene TRBJ2-5, with D possibly being TRBD1 (5 bases). V lost 4 bases to trimming and J lost 6 bases, with 12 bases between them. In germline, CDR1 is SGHTA, CDR2 FQGNSA. CDR3 length: 13 amino acids. CDR3 amino acids: CASSSPGAKTQYF. Here the CDR3 DNA reads TGTGCCAGCAGCTCCCCTGGGGCGAAGACCCAGTACTTC.

J is TRBJ2-5 and V is TRBV5-6; D remains unclear. This CDR3 contains 14 residues. Germline V gene sequence: CDR1 SGHDT, CDR2 YYEEEE. V dropped 1 base and J dropped 5 bases, with 12 bases sitting between them. CDR3 protein: CASSLNSPLETQYF. In DNA form, the CDR3 reads TGTGCCAGCAGCTTGAACAGCCCGCTTGAGACCCAGTACTTC.

J is TRBJ1-1 and V is TRBV20-1; 7 positions match TRBD1. Germline CDR1 is DFQATT and CDR2 is SNEGSKA (reference sequence). The CDR3 has 17 amino acids. Trimming at V came to 0 bases and at J to 0 bases, leaving 10 bases not matched to a gene. CDR3 loop: CSARDPDRAFMNTEAFF. The CDR3, as DNA: TGCAGTGCTAGAGATCCAGACAGGGCATTCATGAACACTGAAGCTTTCTTT.

The rearrangement joins TRBV3-1 to TRBJ1-2, with D uncertain. This CDR3 has 13 residues. Deletions cut 0 bases from V and 7 bases from J, with 9 bases between. Germline-derived CDR1 and CDR2 are LGHDT and YNNKEL (reference sequence). This CDR3 is CASSQEVSRGYTF. In nucleotides, the CDR3 is TGTGCCAGCAGCCAAGAGGTCTCCCGTGGCTACACCTTC.

V is TRBV20-1 and J is TRBJ1-4; 7 bases agree with TRBD1. Germline trimming cut 7 bases from V and 5 bases from J; bases unmatched to any gene: 7. Germline loops: CDR1 DFQATT, CDR2 SNEGSKA (reference sequence). This CDR3 spans 13 amino acids. CDR3 region: CSGLGTANEKLFF. In DNA form, the CDR3 reads TGCAGTGGTTTAGGGACAGCGAATGAAAAACTGTTTTTT.

The genes are TRBV10-3 and TRBJ2-5; D might be TRBD2 (5 bases). CDR1 ENHRY and CDR2 SYGVKD come from the germline V gene. V was pared by 10 bases and J by 4 bases, with 16 bases between. This CDR3 is built from 13 residues. The CDR3 DNA is TGTGCCACCGGCTCCGTGGGGAGAGAGACCCAGTACTTC. Its translation: CATGSVGRETQYF.

The chain is built from TRBV6-2 or TRBV6-3 and TRBJ2-3, with TRBD2 matching over 15 bases. The length of the CDR3 is 18 residues. J was trimmed by 4 bases and V by 5 bases; bases with no gene match: 10. The germline V gene encodes CDR1 MNHEY and CDR2 SVGEGT. CDR3 loop: CASSPRTSGRAGSDTQYF. CDR3 DNA: TGTGCCAGCAGTCCCCGGACTAGCGGGAGGGCCGGGTCAGATACGCAGTATTTT.

The V gene is TRBV7-2, the J gene TRBJ2-3; D not resolved. V was shortened by 4 bases and J by 4 bases, with 6 bases between the two germline ends. Per germline, CDR1 SGHTA and CDR2 FQGNSA. The CDR3 length is 12 residues. CDR3 amino acids: CASSYRADTQYF. As DNA, the CDR3 is TGTGCCAGCAGCTACCGGGCAGATACGCAGTATTTT.

The chain has TRBV5-1 and TRBJ2-1; TRBD2 matches at 11 bases. Germline V CDR1 and CDR2: SGHRS, YFSETQ. The CDR3 spans 14 residues. J lost 6 bases, V lost 4 bases, and 3 bases had no gene match. CDR3 in DNA: TGCGCCAGCAGCCCAGGGACTAGCGGCAATGAGCAGTTCTTC. Translated: CASSPGTSGNEQFF.

CDR3 region: CASSEGWGQGENTGELFF. The CDR3 bases are TGTGCCAGCAGTGAAGGATGGGGACAGGGCGAGAACACCGGGGAGCTGTTTTTT. V and J are TRBV6-1 and TRBJ2-2, with TRBD1 matching 9 bases. Germline V gene lookup returns CDR1 MNHNS and CDR2 SASEGT. This CDR3 region has 18 residues. V lost 1 base to trimming and J lost 1 base; unmatched junction nucleotides: 7.